The 20 T cell receptor beta chains below all came from one sample that was sequenced in a study of blood T cell repertoires in COVID-19. TCRdb's table, derived via immunoSEQ multiplex PCR, lists solely in-frame clones and lacks some. The table includes about 130,000 clones, about 88% detected once. Sequencing was done on a sample of peripheral blood. The receptor source for this set is a man aged 60-69 years with COVID-19, enrolled during active disease.

V usage is TRBV29-1 and J usage is TRBJ1-2; a weak D match, TRBD1 (6 bases). V was pared by 4 bases and J by 6 bases, with 15 bases between. CDR3 size: 13 residues. Per the germline V gene, CDR1 is SQVTM and CDR2 is ANQGSEA. The CDR3 region has the DNA TGCAGCGTTGGTCCAGGGGCCGGCAATGGCTACACCTTC. It specifies CSVGPGAGNGYTF. The entire variable domain, with the rest obtained from reference TRBV29-1 and TRBJ1-2, is as follows: SAVISQKPSRDICQRGTSLTIQCQVDSQVTMMFWYRQQPGQSLTLIATANQGSEATYESGFVIDKFPISRPNLTFSTLTVSNMSPEDSSIYLCSVGPGAGNGYTFGSGTRLTVV.

The rearrangement joins TRBV7-2 to TRBJ2-7; 8 bases line up with TRBD2. The germline CDR1 and CDR2 sequences are SGHTA and FQGNSA. The CDR3 consists of 14 residues. The V segment lost 5 bases and the J segment 5 bases; nucleotides outside the gene matches: 8. The CDR3 bases are TGTGCCAGCAGCCCGACTAGCGAAATCAACGAGCAGTACTTC. Its translation is CASSPTSEINEQYF.

V is TRBV5-5 and J is TRBJ1-4; the D is unclear. The CDR3 runs 14 residues. Germline loops: CDR1 SGHKS, CDR2 YYEKEE (reference sequence). V lost 4 bases, J lost 0 bases, and 7 bases lay in between. As DNA, the CDR3 is TGTGCCAGCAGCCCAGATGCAACTAATGAAAAACTGTTTTTT. The encoded protein is CASSPDATNEKLFF.

The V and J genes are TRBV28 and TRBJ1-3, with 10 bases identical to TRBD1. Trimming took 3 bases from V and 0 from J; bases not matched to a gene: 2. The CDR3 runs to 16 residues. Per germline, CDR1 MDHEN and CDR2 SYDVKM. The CDR3 coding sequence is TGTGCCAGCAGTTTCGGGGACAGGGGCTCTGGAAACACCATATATTTT. It specifies CASSFGDRGSGNTIYF.

The rearrangement uses TRBV2 and TRBJ1-2, with D possibly matching TRBD1 (6 bases). V was clipped by 1 base and J by 4 bases, with 10 bases between them. The CDR3 is made up of 14 amino acids. Germline V gives CDR1 SNHLY, CDR2 FYNNEI. The CDR3 loop is CASSEGQGSYGYTF. Written as DNA, the CDR3 is TGTGCCAGCAGTGAAGGTCAGGGGTCCTATGGCTACACCTTC.

This clone appeared once. The chain has TRBV18 and TRBJ2-7; D is unresolved. V was cut by 5 bases and J by 6 bases, with 11 bases left in between. The CDR3 consists of 12 residues. Germline V CDR1 and CDR2: KGHSH, LQKENI. The CDR3 spells CASSKNRGEQYF. CDR3 nucleotides: TGTGCCAGCTCAAAAAACCGCGGCGAGCAGTACTTC.

The V gene is TRBV5-1, the J gene TRBJ2-5; tentatively, D is TRBD1 (5 bases). CDR1 and CDR2 from the germline V gene are SGHRS and YFSETQ. This CDR3 is built from 16 residues. Trimming shortened V by 0 bases and J by 1 base, and 13 bases separated the two germline ends. This CDR3 is CASSLEGIWGQETQYF. In DNA form, the CDR3 reads TGCGCCAGCAGCTTGGAGGGGATTTGGGGCCAAGAGACCCAGTACTTC.

A few counts support this clone. The V and J genes are TRBV24-1 and TRBJ1-2; a weak D match, TRBD1 (6 bases). CDR3 size: 15 residues. V was trimmed by 6 bases and J by 2 bases, leaving 15 bases between them. Germline CDR1 KGHDR, CDR2 SFDVKD. CDR3 DNA: TGTGCCACCAGTCAGGGCCAGGGGATAAACTATGGCTACACCTTC. Translation: CATSQGQGINYGYTF.

The V gene is TRBV15, the J gene TRBJ1-5, with D tentatively TRBD1 (5 bases). The germline V and J ends were trimmed by 0 bases and 1 base, with 10 bases remaining between them. Germline V lookup: CDR1 LNHNV, CDR2 YYDKDF (reference sequence). The CDR3 runs to 16 residues. CDR3 sequence (DNA): TGTGCCACCAGCAGAGACGGGGGGTTGAGCAATCAGCCCCAGCATTTT. It encodes CATSRDGGLSNQPQHF.

The J gene is TRBJ2-7, the V gene TRBV6-5; TRBD1 might be the D (6 bases). Germline-derived CDR1 and CDR2 are MNHEY and SVGAGI. CDR3 length: 15 residues. Trimming shortened V by 10 bases and J by 2 bases, and 21 bases separated the two germline ends. The CDR3 region has the DNA TGTGCCACCCAAAGCCGGGACACGGTGGCCTACGAGCAGTACTTC. This translates into CATQSRDTVAYEQYF.

CDR3 bases: TGTGCCAGCAGCACCCGGCAGGGGTTAAACCAGCCCCAGCATTTT. Its translation: CASSTRQGLNQPQHF. This sequence joins TRBV21-1 and TRBJ1-5; the tabulated D call, TRBD1, remains unverified against the DNA. TRBV21-1 is shown as a pseudogene. The CDR3 sequence is 15 residues long.

V is TRBV10-3 and J is TRBJ2-2; the match to TRBD1 covers 11 bases. The CDR3 runs to 16 residues. The V gene end was trimmed by 3 bases and the J gene end by 4 bases; junction bases not matched to a gene: 4. The germline V gene has CDR1 ENHRY and CDR2 SYGVKD. DNA for the CDR3: TGTGCCATCAGTGAATCCGGGACAGGGGGCACCGGGGAGCTGTTTTTT. Amino acids: CAISESGTGGTGELFF.

The CDR3 sequence: CASSLTSSSYNEQFF. Here the CDR3 DNA reads TGTGCCAGCAGCTTGACTAGCAGCTCCTACAATGAGCAGTTCTTC. J is TRBJ2-1 and V is TRBV7-3; 7 bases match TRBD2. Germline-derived CDR1 and CDR2 are SGHTA and FQGTGA. The CDR3 runs to 15 residues. V was clipped by 3 bases and J by 0 bases; unmatched bases: 2.

This clone has a count of ten or more. J is TRBJ2-2 and V is TRBV10-2, with TRBD2 matching 9 bases. The CDR3 runs 14 residues. Per germline, CDR1 WSHSY and CDR2 SAAADI. J was trimmed by 1 base and V by 6 bases; bases with no gene match: 0. As DNA, the CDR3 is TGCGCCAGCAGGACTAGCGGGAACACCGGGGAGCTGTTTTTT. Translation: CASRTSGNTGELFF.

The chain uses TRBV4-3 and TRBJ1-4; unclear D gene. CDR3 length: 17 residues. Germline V lookup: CDR1 LGHNA, CDR2 YSLEER. Between the trimmed V and J ends, which lost 4 bases and 9 bases, there was a span of 24 bases. The CDR3 spells CASSLALLEDSKKKLFF. The CDR3 region has the DNA TGCGCCAGCAGCCTAGCCTTGCTGGAGGACTCCAAGAAAAAACTGTTTTTT.

The chain recombines TRBV3-1 (or the pseudogene TRBV3-2) with TRBJ2-2; 8 bases match TRBD1. The germline gives CDR1 LGHDT, CDR2 YNNKEL (reference sequence). This CDR3 contains 15 residues. V dropped 6 bases and J dropped 1; count of bases not matched to a gene: 4. CDR3 bases: TGTGCCAGCAGACAGGGGGGTGAGAACACCGGGGAGCTGTTTTTT. Residues: CASRQGGENTGELFF.

J is TRBJ1-1 and V is TRBV7-3; D uncertain. The V end lost 1 base, the J end lost 0 bases, and 6 bases lay between the germline ends. Per germline, CDR1 SGHTA and CDR2 FQGTGA. The CDR3 is 14 residues long. This CDR3 is CASSLSPVNTEAFF. Here the CDR3 DNA reads TGTGCCAGCAGCTTAAGTCCGGTGAACACTGAAGCTTTCTTT.

The chain couples TRBV7-2 to TRBJ1-1; D is possibly TRBD1 (6 bases). V lost 5 bases, J lost 4 bases, and 14 bases lay in between. Germline-derived CDR1 and CDR2 are SGHTA and FQGNSA. CDR3 size: 14 residues. In DNA, the CDR3 is TGTGCCAGCAGCCCGTCGGCGACAGGCACTGAAGCTTTCTTT. This sequence encodes CASSPSATGTEAFF. The full variable domain, with the rest looked up from reference TRBV7-2 and TRBJ1-1, is GAGVSQSPSNKVTEKGKDVELRCDPISGHTALYWYRQSLGQGLEFLIYFQGNSAPDKSGLPSDRFSAERTGGSVSTLTIQRTQQEDSAVYLCASSPSATGTEAFFGQGTRLTVV.

This clone was observed once. CDR3 bases: TGTGCCAGCAGCTTATCGTCGTGGCAGGCGAACACCGGGGAGCTGTTTTTT. Its translation: CASSLSSWQANTGELFF. The chain recombines TRBV11-3 with TRBJ2-2; no clear D gene. V was pared by 2 bases and J by 0 bases, with 13 bases between. Germline V gene lookup returns CDR1 SGHNT and CDR2 YENEEA. The CDR3 totals 17 residues. Combining the CDR3 with reference TRBV11-3 and TRBJ2-2 gives the whole variable domain EAGVVQSPRYKIIEKKQPVAFWCNPISGHNTLYWYLQNLGQGPELLIRYENEEAVDDSQLPKDRFSAERLKGVDSTLKIQPAELGDSAVYLCASSLSSWQANTGELFFGEGSRLTVL.

The chain couples TRBV2 to TRBJ2-1; D remains ambiguous. This CDR3 has 12 amino acids. CDR1 is SNHLY and CDR2 is FYNNEI in the germline V gene. The germline V and J ends were trimmed by 1 base and 7 bases, with 5 bases remaining between them. The chain's CDR3 is CASSEGRNEQFF. CDR3 DNA: TGTGCCAGCAGTGAAGGGCGGAATGAGCAGTTCTTC.